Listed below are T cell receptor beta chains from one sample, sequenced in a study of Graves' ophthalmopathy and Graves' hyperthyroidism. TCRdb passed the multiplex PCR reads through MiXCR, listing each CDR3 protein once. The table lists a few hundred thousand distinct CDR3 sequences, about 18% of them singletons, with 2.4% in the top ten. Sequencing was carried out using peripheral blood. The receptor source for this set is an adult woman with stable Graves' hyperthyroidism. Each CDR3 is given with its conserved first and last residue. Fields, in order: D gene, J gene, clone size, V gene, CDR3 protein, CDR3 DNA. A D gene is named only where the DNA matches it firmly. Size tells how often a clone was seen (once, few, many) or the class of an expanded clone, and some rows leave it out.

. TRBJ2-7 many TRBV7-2 CASSFWGLEQYF TGTGCCAGCAGCTTCTGGGGACTCGAGCAGTACTTC
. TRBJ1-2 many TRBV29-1 CSVEDPRMNGYTF TGCAGCGTTGAAGATCCACGGATGAATGGCTACACCTTC
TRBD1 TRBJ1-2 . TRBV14 CASSHRTGRYGYTF TGTGCCAGCAGCCACCGGACAGGACGATATGGCTACACCTTC
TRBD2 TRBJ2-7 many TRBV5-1 CASSLTSGDDEQYF TGCGCCAGCAGCTTGACTAGCGGGGATGACGAGCAGTACTTC
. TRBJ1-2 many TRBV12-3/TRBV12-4 CASSFSGVGYTF TGTGCCAGCAGTTTCTCAGGGGTTGGCTACACCTTC
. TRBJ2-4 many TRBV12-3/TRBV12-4 CASSLAVRGNIQYF TGTGCCAGCAGTTTAGCCGTACGGGGAAACATTCAGTACTTC
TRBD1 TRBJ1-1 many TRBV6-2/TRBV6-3 CASRSYDRDSSDTEAFF TGTGCCAGCAGATCATATGATCGGGACAGCTCCGACACTGAAGCTTTCTTT
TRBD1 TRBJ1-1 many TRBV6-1 CASSEAARGYTEAFF TGTGCCAGCAGTGAAGCCGCCAGGGGGTACACTGAAGCTTTCTTT
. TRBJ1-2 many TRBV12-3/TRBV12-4 CASSLASGGYTF TGTGCCAGCAGTTTAGCTAGCGGGGGCTACACCTTC
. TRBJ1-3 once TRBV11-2 CASSFSRGQSGNTIYF TGTGCCAGCAGCTTCTCTCGGGGGCAATCTGGAAACACCATATATTTT
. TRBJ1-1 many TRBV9 CASSVEGGFSTEAFF TGTGCCAGCAGCGTAGAGGGGGGCTTTAGCACTGAAGCTTTCTTT
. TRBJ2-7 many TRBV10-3 CAISEVYEQYF TGTGCCATCAGTGAGGTTTACGAGCAGTACTTC
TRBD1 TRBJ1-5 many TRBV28 CASSPTGKGQPQHF TGTGCCAGCAGTCCGACAGGGAAGGGTCAGCCCCAGCATTTT
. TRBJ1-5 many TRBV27 CASSFGGPYSNQPQHF TGTGCCAGCAGTTTCGGGGGGCCCTATAGCAATCAGCCCCAGCATTTT
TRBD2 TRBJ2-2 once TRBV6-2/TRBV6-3 CASSYTPSGEYTGELFF TGTGCCAGCAGTTACACACCTAGCGGGGAATACACCGGGGAGCTGTTTTTT
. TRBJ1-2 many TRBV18 CASSPTAGSAYGYTF TGTGCCAGCTCACCAACAGCGGGCTCTGCCTATGGCTACACCTTC
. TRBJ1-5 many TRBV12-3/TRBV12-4 CASSSRDVGFLSNQPQHF TGTGCCAGCAGTTCCCGGGACGTGGGCTTCCTTAGCAATCAGCCCCAGCATTTT
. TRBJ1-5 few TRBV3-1 CASSQEIGQPQHF TGTGCCAGCAGCCAAGAAATAGGTCAGCCCCAGCATTTT
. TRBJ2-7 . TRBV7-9 CASSFSVDSYEQYF TGTGCCAGCAGCTTCTCGGTTGACTCCTACGAGCAGTACTTC
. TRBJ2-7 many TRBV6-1 CAPGPYEQYF TGTGCCCCCGGTCCCTACGAGCAGTACTTC
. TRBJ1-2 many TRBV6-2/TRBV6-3 CASSYTSRVGFTF TGTGCCAGCAGTTACACTTCTCGGGTCGGGTTCACCTTC
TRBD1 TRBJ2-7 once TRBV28 CASRTGLREQYF TGTGCCAGCAGGACAGGGCTTCGGGAGCAGTACTTC
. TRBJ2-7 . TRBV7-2 CASSWTGVAYEQYF TGTGCCAGCAGCTGGACGGGAGTGGCGTACGAGCAGTACTTC
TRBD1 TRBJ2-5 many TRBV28 CASSLTGDSQETQYF TGTGCCAGCAGTTTGACAGGGGACAGTCAAGAGACCCAGTACTTC
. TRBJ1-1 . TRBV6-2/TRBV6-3 CASSYGRTTEAFF TGTGCCAGCAGTTACGGGAGGACCACTGAAGCTTTCTTT
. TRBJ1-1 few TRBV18 CASSPGRGPNTEAFF TGTGCCAGCTCACCGGGGAGAGGGCCGAACACTGAAGCTTTCTTT
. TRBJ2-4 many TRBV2 CASSEATGRPKYF TGTGCCAGCAGTGAGGCGACAGGACGTCCTAAGTACTTC
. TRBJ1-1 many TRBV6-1 CASSEKANTEAFF TGTGCCAGCAGTGAAAAGGCCAACACTGAAGCTTTCTTT
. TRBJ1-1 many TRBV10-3 CAISPGTASTEAFF TGTGCCATCAGTCCCGGGACTGCCTCCACTGAAGCTTTCTTT
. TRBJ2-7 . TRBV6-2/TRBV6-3 CAGSLAWPSYEQYF TGTGCCGGCAGTCTAGCGTGGCCCTCCTACGAGCAGTACTTC
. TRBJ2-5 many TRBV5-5 CASRHGLHLGETQYF TGTGCCAGCAGGCACGGACTTCACCTAGGGGAGACCCAGTACTTC
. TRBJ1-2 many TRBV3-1 CASSTAQGHNYGYTF TGTGCCAGCAGCACGGCGCAGGGCCATAACTATGGCTACACCTTC
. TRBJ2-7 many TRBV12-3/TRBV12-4 CASSPQMDEQYF TGTGCCAGCAGTCCTCAGATGGACGAGCAGTACTTC
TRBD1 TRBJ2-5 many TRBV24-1 CATSDPETGSETQYF TGTGCCACCAGTGACCCCGAGACAGGGTCGGAGACCCAGTACTTC
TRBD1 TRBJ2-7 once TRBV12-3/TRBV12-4 CAGRQASLTGDYEQYF TGTGCCGGACGGCAGGCATCCCTGACAGGGGACTACGAGCAGTACTTC
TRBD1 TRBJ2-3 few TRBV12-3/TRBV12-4 CASSPGQGLSTDTQYF TGTGCCAGCAGCCCCGGACAGGGTCTTAGTACAGATACGCAGTATTTT
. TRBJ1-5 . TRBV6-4 CASRDLYRRRNQPQHF TGTGCCAGCAGGGACTTATACCGCCGCCGCAATCAGCCCCAGCATTTT
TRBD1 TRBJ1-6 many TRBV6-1 CASSQGAFNSPLHF TGTGCCAGCAGCCAGGGGGCGTTTAATTCACCCCTCCACTTT